Described below is a single T cell receptor beta chain sequence and its context. The entry originates in a study of blood T cell repertoires in COVID-19. Background on the study: The origin of the acute and convalescent COVID-19 samples was the United States, Italy and Spain. Sample material is recorded as cDNA or gDNA derived from T cells, B-cell-depleted T cells, or PBMCs.

In the original processing: Reference gene primer amplification gave estimated nucleated cell counts. Repertoires were generated with immunoSEQ multiplex PCR, while TCRdb's copy carries only in-frame clones and drops some. The V and J calls and the clone size are those of that table, but D and trimming were determined from the DNA. Of roughly 150,000 clones listed, over 90% are singletons. Germline V gives CDR1 SGHNT, CDR2 YYREEE (reference sequence). V gave up 4 bases and J gave up 0 bases, with 11 bases separating them. This CDR3 is built from 15 residues. The clonotype comes from a woman in her sixties or seventies with COVID-19, enrolled during active disease. Sequencing input: peripheral blood. The chain links TRBV5-4 to TRBJ2-1; D might be TRBD2 (6 bases). The CDR3: CASSRDGSSYNEQFF. The DNA of the CDR3 is TGTGCCAGCAGCCGGGACGGGAGCTCCTACAATGAGCAGTTCTTC.